A selection of T cell receptor beta chains follows, all from one sample in a study of T cells in Graves' hyperthyroidism and ophthalmopathy. TCRdb reanalysed the multiplex PCR reads using MiXCR and keeps one entry per CDR3 protein. The sample has around 480,000 distinct CDR3 sequences, approximately 15% seen once; the top ten hold about 17%. The material sequenced was blood. The receptor source for this set is a woman aged 18-29 years with Graves' hyperthyroidism. Each CDR3 is given with its conserved first and last residue. The order of the fields is J gene, D gene, clone size, V gene, CDR3 protein, CDR3 DNA. The D gene is left open where the match is weak. Clone size appears in some rows only: once, few, many, or a class for an expanded clone.

j_gene: TRBJ2-3
d_gene: TRBD2
abundance: many
v_gene: TRBV12-3/TRBV12-4
CDR3aa: CASSPGVAGHTQYF
CDR3nt: TGTGCCAGCAGCCCGGGGGTAGCGGGTCATACGCAGTATTTT

j_gene: TRBJ2-1
d_gene: TRBD2
abundance: .
v_gene: TRBV11-1
CDR3aa: CASSRGREEENEQFF
CDR3nt: TGTGCCAGCAGCCGCGGGAGGGAAGAAGAAAATGAGCAGTTCTTC

j_gene: TRBJ2-7
d_gene: .
abundance: many
v_gene: TRBV19
CDR3aa: CASSLRSGYYEQYF
CDR3nt: TGTGCCAGTAGTTTGCGCTCAGGCTACTACGAGCAGTACTTC

j_gene: TRBJ2-1
d_gene: .
abundance: few
v_gene: TRBV6-1
CDR3aa: CASSLQGLSYNEQFF
CDR3nt: TGTGCCAGCAGCCTACAGGGTCTCTCCTACAATGAGCAGTTCTTC

j_gene: TRBJ2-1
d_gene: TRBD2
abundance: few
v_gene: TRBV7-3
CDR3aa: CASSSSGTGNEQFF
CDR3nt: TGTGCCAGCAGCTCCAGCGGGACGGGCAATGAGCAGTTCTTC

j_gene: TRBJ2-1
d_gene: TRBD2
abundance: many
v_gene: TRBV12-5
CDR3aa: CASGPLAGVNEQFF
CDR3nt: TGTGCTAGTGGTCCATTAGCGGGAGTCAATGAGCAGTTCTTC

j_gene: TRBJ1-5
d_gene: .
abundance: few
v_gene: TRBV19
CDR3aa: CASSIKGFLNQPQHF
CDR3nt: TGTGCCAGTAGTATTAAGGGGTTTTTAAATCAGCCCCAGCATTTT

j_gene: TRBJ1-4
d_gene: .
abundance: few
v_gene: TRBV30
CDR3aa: CALERAPRKEKLFF
CDR3nt: TGTGCCTTGGAAAGGGCCCCAAGGAAAGAAAAACTGTTTTTT

j_gene: TRBJ1-1
d_gene: .
abundance: many
v_gene: TRBV2
CDR3aa: CASSGGIRNAEAFF
CDR3nt: TGTGCCAGCAGTGGGGGGATACGGAACGCTGAAGCTTTCTTT

j_gene: TRBJ2-6
d_gene: TRBD1
abundance: .
v_gene: TRBV9
CDR3aa: CASSVGQGAVGANVLTF
CDR3nt: TGTGCCAGCAGCGTAGGCCAGGGGGCGGTTGGGGCCAACGTCCTGACTTTC

j_gene: TRBJ2-2
d_gene: .
abundance: .
v_gene: TRBV5-4
CDR3aa: CASSLKSGPLSGELFF
CDR3nt: TGTGCCAGCAGCTTGAAGTCAGGGCCCTTATCCGGGGAGCTGTTTTTT

j_gene: TRBJ1-5
d_gene: .
abundance: .
v_gene: TRBV7-9
CDR3aa: CASSLAIGEGQPQHF
CDR3nt: TGTGCCAGCAGCTTAGCGATAGGGGAAGGACAGCCCCAGCATTTT

j_gene: TRBJ2-1
d_gene: .
abundance: many
v_gene: TRBV12-3/TRBV12-4
CDR3aa: CASSLGGWNEQFF
CDR3nt: TGTGCCAGCAGTTTGGGGGGCTGGAATGAGCAGTTCTTC

j_gene: TRBJ2-1
d_gene: .
abundance: .
v_gene: TRBV6-2/TRBV6-3
CDR3aa: CASSYGLVFNEQFF
CDR3nt: TGTGCCAGCAGTTACGGGCTAGTCTTCAATGAGCAGTTCTTC

j_gene: TRBJ1-5
d_gene: .
abundance: few
v_gene: TRBV7-2
CDR3aa: CASRPWGGANQPQHF
CDR3nt: TGTGCCAGCAGACCGTGGGGGGGTGCCAATCAGCCCCAGCATTTT

j_gene: TRBJ2-5
d_gene: TRBD2
abundance: many
v_gene: TRBV7-2
CDR3aa: CASSLNGLAEETQYF
CDR3nt: TGTGCCAGCAGCTTAAATGGACTAGCGGAAGAGACCCAGTACTTC

j_gene: TRBJ2-1
d_gene: TRBD1
abundance: many
v_gene: TRBV5-1
CDR3aa: CASSFDRVDEQFF
CDR3nt: TGCGCCAGCAGCTTCGACAGGGTCGATGAGCAGTTCTTC

j_gene: TRBJ2-1
d_gene: TRBD2
abundance: .
v_gene: TRBV7-7
CDR3aa: CASSPGLAGISYNEQFF
CDR3nt: TGTGCCAGCAGCCCGGGACTAGCGGGAATTTCCTACAATGAGCAGTTCTTC

j_gene: TRBJ2-5
d_gene: .
abundance: many
v_gene: TRBV6-5
CDR3aa: CASSYWRPDNQETQYF
CDR3nt: TGTGCCAGCAGTTACTGGCGGCCGGACAACCAAGAGACCCAGTACTTC

j_gene: TRBJ2-2
d_gene: TRBD2
abundance: many
v_gene: TRBV11-2
CDR3aa: CASRILAGEHTGELFF
CDR3nt: TGTGCCAGCAGGATCCTAGCGGGAGAACACACCGGGGAGCTGTTTTTT

j_gene: TRBJ2-1
d_gene: .
abundance: many
v_gene: TRBV5-1
CDR3aa: CASRPPWRDEYNEQFF
CDR3nt: TGCGCCAGCCGCCCCCCTTGGAGGGACGAATACAATGAGCAGTTCTTC